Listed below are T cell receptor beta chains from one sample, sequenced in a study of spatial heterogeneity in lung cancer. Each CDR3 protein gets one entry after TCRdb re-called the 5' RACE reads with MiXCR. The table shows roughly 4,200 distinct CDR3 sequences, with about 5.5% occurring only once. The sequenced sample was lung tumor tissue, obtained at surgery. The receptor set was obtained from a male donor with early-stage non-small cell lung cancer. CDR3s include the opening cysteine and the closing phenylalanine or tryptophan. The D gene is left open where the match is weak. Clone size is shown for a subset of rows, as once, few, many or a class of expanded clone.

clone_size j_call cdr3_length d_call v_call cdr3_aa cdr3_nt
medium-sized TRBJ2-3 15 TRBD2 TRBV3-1 CASSPAGGGTDTQYF TGTGCCAGCAGCCCCGCGGGGGGTGGTACAGATACGCAGTATTTT
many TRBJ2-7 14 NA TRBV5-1 CASSQPGMGYEQYF TGCGCCAGCAGCCAACCTGGGATGGGATACGAGCAGTACTTC
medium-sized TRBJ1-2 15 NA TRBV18 CASSQLPGGDGGYTF TGTGCCAGCTCTCAACTACCGGGGGGAGACGGTGGCTACACCTTC
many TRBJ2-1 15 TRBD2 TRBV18 CASSLGLDIANEQFF TGTGCCAGCTCCCTTGGACTAGATATAGCCAATGAGCAGTTCTTC
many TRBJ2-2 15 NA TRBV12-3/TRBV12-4 CATSSLGPNTGELFF TGTGCCACCAGTTCCCTTGGCCCGAACACCGGGGAGCTGTTTTTT
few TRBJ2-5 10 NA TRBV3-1 CASSQETQYF TGTGCCAGCAGCCAAGAGACCCAGTACTTC
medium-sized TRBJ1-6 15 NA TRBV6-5 CASSYLGEERGPLHF TGTGCCAGCAGTTACTTAGGGGAGGAAAGAGGGCCCCTCCACTTT
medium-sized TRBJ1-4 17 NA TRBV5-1 CASSHAAGIATNEKLFF TGCGCCAGCAGCCACGCGGCAGGGATTGCAACTAATGAAAAACTGTTTTTT
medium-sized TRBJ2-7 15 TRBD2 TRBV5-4 CASSPAGGFDYEQYF TGTGCCAGCAGTCCTGCGGGGGGATTTGACTACGAGCAGTACTTC
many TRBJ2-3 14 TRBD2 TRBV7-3 CASSPGLARDTQYF TGTGCCAGCAGCCCCGGACTAGCAAGAGATACGCAGTATTTT
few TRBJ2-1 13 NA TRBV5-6 CASTPQGVNEQFF TGTGCCAGCACCCCACAGGGAGTAAATGAGCAGTTCTTC
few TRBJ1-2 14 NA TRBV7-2 CASSPTATNYGYTF TGTGCCAGCAGTCCTACAGCAACCAACTATGGCTACACCTTC
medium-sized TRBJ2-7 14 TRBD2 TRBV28 CASNPSGRTYEQYF TGTGCCAGCAACCCTAGCGGGAGAACCTACGAGCAGTACTTC
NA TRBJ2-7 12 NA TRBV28 CASSEGELRKYF TGTGCCAGCAGTGAAGGAGAGCTACGGAAGTACTTC
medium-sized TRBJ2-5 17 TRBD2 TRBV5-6 CASTLWGLAGAGETQYF TGTGCCAGCACCTTATGGGGCCTAGCGGGAGCGGGGGAGACCCAGTACTTC
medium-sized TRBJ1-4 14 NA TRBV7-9 CASSLARGTKKLFF TGTGCCAGCAGCTTGGCAAGGGGAACCAAAAAACTGTTTTTT
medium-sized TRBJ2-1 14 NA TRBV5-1 CASSEGDRYDEQFF TGCGCCAGCAGTGAAGGAGATAGGTACGATGAGCAGTTCTTC
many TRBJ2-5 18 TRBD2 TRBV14 CASSQGWTSGGLQETQYF TGTGCCAGCAGCCAAGGGTGGACTAGCGGGGGGTTACAAGAGACCCAGTACTTC
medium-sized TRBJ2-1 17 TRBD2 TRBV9 CASSVAPGLAGGNEQFF TGTGCCAGCAGCGTAGCTCCGGGACTAGCGGGGGGAAATGAGCAGTTCTTC
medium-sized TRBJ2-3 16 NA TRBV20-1 CSATELGLAGTDTQYF TGCAGTGCTACCGAATTAGGGCTGGCAGGCACAGATACGCAGTATTTT
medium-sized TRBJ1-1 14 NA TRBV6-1 CASSRRGGEGEAFF TGTGCCAGCAGCCGGCGAGGGGGTGAAGGTGAAGCTTTCTTT
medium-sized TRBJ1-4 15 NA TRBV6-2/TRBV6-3 CASSYSLGGGEKLFF TGTGCCAGCAGTTACTCCCTCGGGGGCGGTGAAAAACTGTTTTTT
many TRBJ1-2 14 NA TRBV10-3 CAIRKGTADYGYTF TGTGCCATCAGGAAAGGAACAGCTGACTATGGCTACACCTTC
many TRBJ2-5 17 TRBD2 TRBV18 CASSPPFEGRAGETQYF TGTGCCAGCTCACCCCCCTTTGAAGGGAGGGCCGGAGAGACCCAGTACTTC
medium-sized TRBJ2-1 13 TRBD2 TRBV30 CAWNLAGVYEQFF TGTGCCTGGAACCTAGCGGGAGTCTATGAGCAGTTCTTC
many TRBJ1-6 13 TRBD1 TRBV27 CASRGTGNSPLHF TGTGCCAGCAGAGGGACAGGGAATTCACCCCTCCACTTT
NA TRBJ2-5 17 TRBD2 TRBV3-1 CASSQRSSGRAQETQYF TGTGCCAGCAGCCAGCGCTCTAGCGGGAGGGCCCAAGAGACCCAGTACTTC
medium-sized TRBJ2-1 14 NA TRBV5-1 CASSFHGPGTAQFF TGCGCCAGCAGCTTCCACGGCCCGGGGACGGCGCAATTCTTC
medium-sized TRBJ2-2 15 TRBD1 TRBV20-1 CSAEGGPLNTGELFF TGCAGTGCTGAAGGGGGCCCGCTGAACACCGGGGAGCTGTTTTTT
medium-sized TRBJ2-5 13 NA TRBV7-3 CASSAGGSSAQYF TGTGCCAGCAGCGCCGGAGGGAGTTCGGCCCAGTACTTC
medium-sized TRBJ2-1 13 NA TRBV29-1 CSVARLVGNEQFF TGCAGCGTTGCCAGACTAGTGGGGAATGAGCAGTTCTTC
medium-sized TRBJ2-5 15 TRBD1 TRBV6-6 CASSPPQGQQETQYF TGTGCCAGCAGTCCCCCCCAGGGACAGCAAGAGACCCAGTACTTC
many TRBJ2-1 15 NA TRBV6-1 CASGRDTGSYNEQFF TGTGCCAGCGGACGGGACACCGGCTCCTACAATGAGCAGTTCTTC
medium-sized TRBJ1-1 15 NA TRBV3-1 CASSQVRPGVGEAFF TGTGCCAGCAGCCAAGTAAGGCCGGGAGTGGGTGAAGCTTTCTTT
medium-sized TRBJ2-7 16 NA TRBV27 CASRPAIQTVTYEQYF TGTGCCAGCAGGCCCGCTATCCAGACAGTTACCTACGAGCAGTACTTC
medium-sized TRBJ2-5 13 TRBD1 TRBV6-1 CASRETGLETQYF TGTGCCAGCAGAGAGACAGGGTTGGAGACCCAGTACTTC
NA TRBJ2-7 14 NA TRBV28 CASSLSVPPYEQYF TGTGCCAGCAGTTTATCAGTACCACCCTACGAGCAGTACTTC
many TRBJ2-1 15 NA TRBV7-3 CASSARGGSYNEQFF TGTGCCAGCAGCGCCCGAGGAGGCTCCTACAATGAGCAGTTCTTC
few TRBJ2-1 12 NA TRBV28 CASHRDYNEQFF TGTGCCAGCCACAGGGACTACAATGAGCAGTTCTTC
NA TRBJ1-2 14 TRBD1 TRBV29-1 CSASTGGENYGYTF TGCAGCGCCTCGACAGGGGGCGAAAACTATGGCTACACCTTC
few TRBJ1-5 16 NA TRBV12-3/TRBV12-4 CASSLSPPGGNQPQHF TGTGCCAGCAGCCTATCCCCCCCAGGGGGCAATCAGCCCCAGCATTTT
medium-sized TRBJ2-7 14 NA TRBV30 CAWSRAGPTYEQYF TGTGCCTGGAGTAGAGCAGGACCTACCTACGAGCAGTACTTC
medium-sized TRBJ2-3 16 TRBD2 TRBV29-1 CSVEDLGLAGSDTQYF TGCAGCGTTGAAGATCTAGGGCTAGCGGGATCAGATACGCAGTATTTT
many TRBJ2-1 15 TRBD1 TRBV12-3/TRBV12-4 CASSFGDRAHNEQFF TGTGCCAGCAGTTTTGGGGACAGGGCCCACAATGAGCAGTTCTTC
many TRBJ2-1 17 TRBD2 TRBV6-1 CASSEVSSGSSYNEQFF TGTGCCAGCAGTGAAGTTTCTAGCGGGAGCTCCTACAATGAGCAGTTCTTC
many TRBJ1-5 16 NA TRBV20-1 CSARAPDGGFNQPQHF TGCAGTGCTAGAGCCCCGGACGGGGGATTCAATCAGCCCCAGCATTTT